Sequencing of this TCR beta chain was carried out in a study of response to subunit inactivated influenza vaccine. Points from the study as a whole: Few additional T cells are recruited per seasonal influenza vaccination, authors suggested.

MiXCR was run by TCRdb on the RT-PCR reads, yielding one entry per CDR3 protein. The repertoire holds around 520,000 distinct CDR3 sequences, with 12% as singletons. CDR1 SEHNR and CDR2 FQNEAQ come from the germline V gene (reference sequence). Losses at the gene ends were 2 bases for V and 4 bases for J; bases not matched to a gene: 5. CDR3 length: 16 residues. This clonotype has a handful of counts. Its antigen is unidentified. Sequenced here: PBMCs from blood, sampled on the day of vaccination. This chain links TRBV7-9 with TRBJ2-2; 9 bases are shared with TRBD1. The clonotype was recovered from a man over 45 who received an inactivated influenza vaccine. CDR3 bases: TGTGCCAGCAGCTTAAGGGGACAGGGAGCCACCGGGGAGCTGTTTTTT. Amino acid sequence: CASSLRGQGATGELFF.